The clone carrying this T cell receptor beta chain was counted at least ten times. Its specificity is unknown. This sample stems from a study of early T cells in non-severe SARS-CoV-2 infection. Study background: The chains were unpaired, and the sequenced material was bulk RNA from unsorted whole blood. General study results and limits: VDJdb matching, biased toward anti-spike CD8 responses, missed private and CD4 specificities.

Each CDR3 protein gets one entry after TCRdb re-called the 5' RACE reads with MiXCR. Counted here are approximately 50,000 distinct CDR3 sequences, about 10% occurring once; the ten biggest clones make up 8% to 10%. The sample was whole blood. The TCR was taken from an adult who was a healthcare worker with PCR-confirmed SARS-CoV-2 infection or an uninfected control (not recorded which).

CDR3: CASSAAVVGELFF. The CDR3 nucleotides are TGTGCCAGCAGCGCAGCGGTAGTCGGGGAGCTGTTTTTT. V gene TRBV11-2 combines with J gene TRBJ2-2; D possibly corresponds to TRBD2 (5 bases). The CDR3 contains 13 residues. Per germline, CDR1 SGHAT and CDR2 FQNNGV. V gave up 5 bases and J gave up 7 bases, with 11 bases separating them.